Listed below are T cell receptor beta chains from one sample, sequenced in a study of T cell repertoires in cytomegalovirus infection. TCRdb analysed the reads with MiXCR anew, one entry per CDR3 protein. This table has roughly 250,000 distinct CDR3 sequences, roughly 20% appearing once. Sample: CD8+ T cells from PBMCs. All receptors come from a human donor in good health (CMV status not recorded). Some clones in this sample may be carry-over from other donors' samples. The CDR3 runs from the conserved cysteine through the conserved F or W. The D gene is left open where the match is weak. Size is stated for part of the rows, as once, few or many counts, or as a class when the clone is expanded.

V: TRBV20-1
D: NA
J: TRBJ1-2
size: NA
CDR3: CSAQDSRGYTF
DNA: TGCAGTGCCCAGGACTCGAGAGGCTACACCTTC

V: TRBV19
D: NA
J: TRBJ2-1
size: many
CDR3: CASSRAGWNEQFF
DNA: TGTGCCAGTAGTCGGGCAGGGTGGAATGAGCAGTTCTTC

V: TRBV2
D: TRBD2
J: TRBJ2-5
size: few
CDR3: CASSESGAQETQYF
DNA: TGTGCCAGCAGTGAAAGCGGGGCCCAAGAGACCCAGTACTTC

V: TRBV19
D: TRBD2
J: TRBJ2-1
size: NA
CDR3: CASSIGPPLAGDYNEQFF
DNA: TGTGCCAGTAGTATCGGTCCTCCTCTAGCGGGGGACTACAATGAGCAGTTCTTC

V: TRBV12-3/TRBV12-4
D: NA
J: TRBJ1-1
size: many
CDR3: CASTNGPITEAFF
DNA: TGTGCCAGCACCAATGGGCCCATCACTGAAGCTTTCTTT

V: TRBV19
D: NA
J: TRBJ1-2
size: many
CDR3: CASSMAVRTNYGYTF
DNA: TGTGCCAGTAGTATGGCTGTCCGTACTAACTATGGCTACACCTTC

V: TRBV28
D: NA
J: TRBJ2-3
size: few
CDR3: CASSLAGLSTDTQYF
DNA: TGTGCCAGCAGCTTAGCCGGACTAAGCACAGATACGCAGTATTTT

V: TRBV7-2
D: NA
J: TRBJ1-1
size: NA
CDR3: CASSSYISNTEAFF
DNA: TGTGCCAGCAGCTCATACATCTCCAACACTGAAGCTTTCTTT

V: TRBV7-8
D: NA
J: TRBJ1-1
size: many
CDR3: CASSVGPNTEAFF
DNA: TGTGCCAGCAGCGTCGGACCGAACACTGAAGCTTTCTTT

V: TRBV19
D: NA
J: TRBJ1-1
size: medium-sized
CDR3: CASSIGPGTEAFF
DNA: TGTGCCAGTAGTATCGGCCCTGGGACTGAAGCTTTCTTT

V: TRBV7-8
D: NA
J: TRBJ2-3
size: many
CDR3: CASSHGVANTDTQYF
DNA: TGTGCCAGCAGCCACGGGGTAGCTAACACAGATACGCAGTATTTT

V: TRBV2
D: TRBD1
J: TRBJ2-5
size: many
CDR3: CASATRQGGETQYF
DNA: TGTGCCAGCGCGACCCGACAGGGCGGAGAGACCCAGTACTTC

V: TRBV29-1
D: NA
J: TRBJ1-2
size: NA
CDR3: CSVEDPYGYTF
DNA: TGCAGCGTTGAAGACCCGTATGGCTACACCTTC

V: TRBV7-8
D: NA
J: TRBJ2-3
size: many
CDR3: CASSLVLRKHTDTQYF
DNA: TGTGCCAGCAGCTTAGTGCTTAGAAAACACACAGATACGCAGTATTTT

V: TRBV12-3/TRBV12-4
D: NA
J: TRBJ1-5
size: many
CDR3: CASSSLGRGQPQHF
DNA: TGTGCCAGCAGTTCCTTAGGACGGGGTCAGCCCCAGCATTTT

V: TRBV7-8
D: NA
J: TRBJ2-7
size: medium-sized
CDR3: CASRERASLYEQYF
DNA: TGTGCCAGCAGGGAACGCGCCTCTCTCTACGAGCAGTACTTC

V: TRBV7-6
D: NA
J: TRBJ2-7
size: many
CDR3: CASSFLPESDEQYF
DNA: TGTGCCAGCAGCTTTCTCCCTGAGTCGGACGAGCAGTACTTC

V: TRBV4-1
D: TRBD1
J: TRBJ1-2
size: NA
CDR3: CASSQTGDGYTF
DNA: TGCGCCAGCAGCCAAACAGGGGATGGCTACACCTTC

V: TRBV6-1
D: TRBD2
J: TRBJ2-3
size: many
CDR3: CASSNSGGAADTQYF
DNA: TGTGCCAGCAGTAATAGCGGGGGGGCCGCAGATACGCAGTATTTT

V: TRBV12-3/TRBV12-4
D: NA
J: TRBJ2-5
size: many
CDR3: CASSLLGTRETQYF
DNA: TGTGCCAGCAGCCTGCTCGGGACCCGGGAGACCCAGTACTTC

V: TRBV7-9
D: NA
J: TRBJ2-1
size: NA
CDR3: CASRGDNEQFF
DNA: TGTGCCTCTAGAGGGGACAATGAGCAGTTCTTC

V: TRBV7-6
D: NA
J: TRBJ2-7
size: few
CDR3: CASSPKGYEQYF
DNA: TGTGCCAGCAGCCCGAAGGGGTACGAGCAGTACTTC

V: TRBV9
D: NA
J: TRBJ2-7
size: NA
CDR3: CASSDSPDQGNNEQYF
DNA: TGTGCCAGCAGCGACAGCCCTGACCAGGGGAACAACGAGCAGTACTTC

V: TRBV12-3/TRBV12-4
D: NA
J: TRBJ2-7
size: many
CDR3: CASSLAGRPYEQYF
DNA: TGTGCCAGCAGTTTGGCGGGGAGGCCCTACGAGCAGTACTTC

V: TRBV7-9
D: NA
J: TRBJ1-1
size: many
CDR3: CASSDTQGSRPNTEAFF
DNA: TGTGCCAGCAGCGACACCCAGGGGTCCCGGCCGAACACTGAAGCTTTCTTT

V: TRBV6-1
D: TRBD1
J: TRBJ1-2
size: NA
CDR3: CASSGQGAGYGYTF
DNA: TGTGCCAGCAGTGGACAGGGGGCTGGCTATGGCTACACCTTC

V: TRBV28
D: TRBD2
J: TRBJ2-7
size: NA
CDR3: CASSYRLAPYEQYF
DNA: TGTGCCAGCAGTTATAGACTAGCCCCCTACGAGCAGTACTTC

V: TRBV7-8
D: NA
J: TRBJ2-2
size: few
CDR3: CASSLGLVGRVNTGELFF
DNA: TGTGCCAGCAGCTTAGGGCTCGTGGGCAGGGTGAACACCGGGGAGCTGTTTTTT

V: TRBV2
D: TRBD2
J: TRBJ2-1
size: NA
CDR3: CANSEEAGRYEQFF
DNA: TGTGCCAACAGTGAAGAAGCGGGGCGATATGAGCAGTTCTTC

V: TRBV2
D: NA
J: TRBJ2-6
size: NA
CDR3: CASRVTGTAGANVLTF
DNA: TGTGCCAGCAGGGTAACAGGGACCGCTGGGGCCAACGTCCTGACTTTC

V: TRBV7-8
D: NA
J: TRBJ2-1
size: many
CDR3: CASRIGVARHFSYNEQFF
DNA: TGTGCCAGCAGAATAGGGGTAGCCCGACACTTCTCCTACAATGAGCAGTTCTTC

V: TRBV20-1
D: NA
J: TRBJ1-5
size: many
CDR3: CSANGVGQPQHF
DNA: TGCAGTGCTAATGGAGTAGGTCAGCCCCAGCATTTT

V: TRBV28
D: TRBD2
J: TRBJ2-3
size: NA
CDR3: CASSQGLAGGFVQYF
DNA: TGTGCCAGCAGCCAAGGACTAGCGGGGGGATTCGTGCAGTATTTT

V: TRBV19
D: TRBD1
J: TRBJ1-1
size: NA
CDR3: CASSIVGTGFGTEAFF
DNA: TGTGCCAGTAGTATAGTTGGGACAGGGTTTGGCACTGAAGCTTTCTTT

V: TRBV29-1
D: TRBD2
J: TRBJ2-3
size: NA
CDR3: CSGRTSSTDTQYF
DNA: TGCAGCGGACGGACTAGCTCCACAGATACGCAGTATTTT

V: TRBV5-4
D: NA
J: TRBJ1-1
size: many
CDR3: CASSLGGEAFF
DNA: TGTGCCAGCAGCTTGGGCGGAGAAGCTTTCTTT

V: TRBV6-6
D: TRBD1
J: TRBJ1-2
size: NA
CDR3: CASSYSGTGVGYTF
DNA: TGTGCCAGCAGTTACTCAGGGACAGGGGTTGGCTACACCTTC

V: TRBV12-3/TRBV12-4
D: NA
J: TRBJ2-7
size: few
CDR3: CASSLTGRDSYEQYF
DNA: TGTGCCAGCAGTTTGACGGGACGGGACTCCTACGAGCAGTACTTC

V: TRBV6-1
D: TRBD1
J: TRBJ1-3
size: NA
CDR3: CASSLTGGSGNTIYF
DNA: TGTGCCAGCAGTTTAACAGGGGGCTCTGGAAACACCATATATTTT

V: TRBV10-3
D: NA
J: TRBJ1-1
size: many
CDR3: CASRTAGNTEAFF
DNA: TGTGCCTCGCGAACGGCCGGGAACACTGAAGCTTTCTTT

V: TRBV19
D: NA
J: TRBJ2-7
size: many
CDR3: CASGYVGESYEQYF
DNA: TGTGCCAGTGGTTACGTGGGCGAGTCCTACGAGCAGTACTTC

V: TRBV20-1
D: TRBD1
J: TRBJ2-7
size: NA
CDR3: CSARSMGQNSYEQYF
DNA: TGCAGTGCTAGGTCCATGGGACAGAACTCCTACGAGCAGTACTTC

V: TRBV2
D: NA
J: TRBJ2-7
size: NA
CDR3: CASSDGIGSYEQYF
DNA: TGTGCCAGCAGTGACGGTATCGGGTCCTACGAGCAGTACTTC

V: TRBV2
D: NA
J: TRBJ2-5
size: few
CDR3: CASSERWGLETQYF
DNA: TGTGCCAGCAGTGAACGGTGGGGGTTGGAGACCCAGTACTTC

V: TRBV7-6
D: NA
J: TRBJ2-2
size: NA
CDR3: CASSTPLQVPGELFF
DNA: TGTGCCAGCAGCACCCCACTACAGGTTCCCGGGGAGCTGTTTTTT

V: TRBV19
D: TRBD2
J: TRBJ2-1
size: many
CDR3: CASTGGALISSYNEQFF
DNA: TGTGCCAGTACGGGGGGGGCCTTGATTAGCTCCTACAATGAGCAGTTCTTC

V: TRBV28
D: TRBD1
J: TRBJ1-2
size: many
CDR3: CASSPPGQGYGYTF
DNA: TGTGCCAGCAGTCCTCCGGGACAGGGTTATGGCTACACCTTC

V: TRBV20-1
D: TRBD1
J: TRBJ2-7
size: once
CDR3: CSARSGTGPYEQYF
DNA: TGCAGTGCTAGATCTGGGACAGGGCCCTACGAGCAGTACTTC

V: TRBV7-9
D: NA
J: TRBJ1-1
size: many
CDR3: CASSLDFGGTEAFF
DNA: TGTGCCAGCAGCTTAGATTTCGGGGGCACTGAAGCTTTCTTT

V: TRBV9
D: NA
J: TRBJ1-1
size: NA
CDR3: CASSVGGETEAFF
DNA: TGTGCCAGCAGCGTAGGGGGGGAAACTGAAGCTTTCTTT

V: TRBV7-6
D: NA
J: TRBJ2-7
size: many
CDR3: CASSLALGTSYEQYF
DNA: TGTGCCAGCAGCCTAGCCCTAGGGACAAGCTACGAGCAGTACTTC

V: TRBV12-3/TRBV12-4
D: NA
J: TRBJ2-4
size: few
CDR3: CASSLYAGTNIQYF
DNA: TGTGCCAGCAGTTTATATGCAGGGACAAACATTCAGTACTTC